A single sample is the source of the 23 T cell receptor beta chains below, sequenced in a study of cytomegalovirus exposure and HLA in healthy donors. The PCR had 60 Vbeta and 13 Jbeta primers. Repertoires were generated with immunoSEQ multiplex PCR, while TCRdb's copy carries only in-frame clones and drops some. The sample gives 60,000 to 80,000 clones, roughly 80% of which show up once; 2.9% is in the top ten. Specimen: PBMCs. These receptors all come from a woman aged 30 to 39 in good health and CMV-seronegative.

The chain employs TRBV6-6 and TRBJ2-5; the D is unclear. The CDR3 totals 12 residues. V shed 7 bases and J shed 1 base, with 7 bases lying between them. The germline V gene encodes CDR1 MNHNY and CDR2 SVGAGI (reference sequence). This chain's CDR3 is CASKSSQETQYF. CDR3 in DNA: TGTGCCAGCAAAAGCTCCCAAGAGACCCAGTACTTC.

The CDR3 nucleotides are TGTGCCAGCAGTTCCGGAGGCGGTCTCACAGATACGCAGTATTTT. Translated: CASSSGGGLTDTQYF. The V call is TRBV7-9, the J call TRBJ2-3; perhaps TRBD2 as D (5 bases). V was cut by 6 bases and J by 2 bases, with 15 bases left in between. The CDR3 contains 15 residues. Germline V gene lookup returns CDR1 SEHNR and CDR2 FQNEAQ (reference sequence).

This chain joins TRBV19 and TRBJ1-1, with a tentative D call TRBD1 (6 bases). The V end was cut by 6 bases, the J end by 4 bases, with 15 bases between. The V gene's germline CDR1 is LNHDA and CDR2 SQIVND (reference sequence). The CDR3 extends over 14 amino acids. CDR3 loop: CASSYLQGSTEAFF. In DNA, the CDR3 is TGTGCCAGTAGCTACTTACAGGGAAGCACTGAAGCTTTCTTT.

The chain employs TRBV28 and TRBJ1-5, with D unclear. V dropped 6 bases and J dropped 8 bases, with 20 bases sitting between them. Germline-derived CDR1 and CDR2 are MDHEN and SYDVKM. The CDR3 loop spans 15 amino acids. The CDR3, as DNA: TGTGCCAGCAGCCTTCCACGTCTGGAGGTGGAGCCCCAGCATTTT. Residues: CASSLPRLEVEPQHF.

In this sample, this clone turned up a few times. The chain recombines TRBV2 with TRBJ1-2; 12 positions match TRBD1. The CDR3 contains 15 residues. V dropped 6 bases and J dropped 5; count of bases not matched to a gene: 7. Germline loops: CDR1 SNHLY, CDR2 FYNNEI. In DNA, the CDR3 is TGTGCCAGCAGGGTCGGGACAGGGGGCGGGTATGGCTACACCTTC. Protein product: CASRVGTGGGYGYTF.

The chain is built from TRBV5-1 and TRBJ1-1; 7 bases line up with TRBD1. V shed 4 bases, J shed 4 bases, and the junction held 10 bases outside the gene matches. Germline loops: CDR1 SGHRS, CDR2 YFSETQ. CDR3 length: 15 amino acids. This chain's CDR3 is CASSQGQSRATEAFF. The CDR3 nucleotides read TGCGCCAGCAGCCAGGGACAGTCTAGAGCCACTGAAGCTTTCTTT.

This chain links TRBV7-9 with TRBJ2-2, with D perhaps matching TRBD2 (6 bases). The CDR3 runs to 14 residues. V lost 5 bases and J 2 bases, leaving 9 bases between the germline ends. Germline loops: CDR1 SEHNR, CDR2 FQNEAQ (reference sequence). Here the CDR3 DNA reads TGTGCCAGCAGCATGGGAGGTAACACCGGGGAGCTGTTTTTT. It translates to CASSMGGNTGELFF.

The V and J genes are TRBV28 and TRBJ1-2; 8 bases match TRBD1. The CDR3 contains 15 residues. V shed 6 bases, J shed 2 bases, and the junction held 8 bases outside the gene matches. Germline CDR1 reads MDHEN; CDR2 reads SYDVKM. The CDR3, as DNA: TGTGCCAGCAGGATAACAGGGGGATCGAACTATGGCTACACCTTC. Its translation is CASRITGGSNYGYTF.

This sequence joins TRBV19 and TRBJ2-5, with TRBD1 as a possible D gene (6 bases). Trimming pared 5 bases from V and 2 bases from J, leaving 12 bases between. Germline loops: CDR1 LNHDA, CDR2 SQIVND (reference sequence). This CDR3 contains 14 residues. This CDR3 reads CASSVLGGQETQYF. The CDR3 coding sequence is TGTGCCAGTAGTGTCCTAGGGGGTCAAGAGACCCAGTACTTC.

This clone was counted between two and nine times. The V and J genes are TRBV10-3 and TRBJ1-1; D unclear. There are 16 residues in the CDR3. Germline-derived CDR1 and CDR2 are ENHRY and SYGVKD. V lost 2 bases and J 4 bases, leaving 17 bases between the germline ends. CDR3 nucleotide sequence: TGTGCCATCAGTGAGACAAGGGAGAGGGTAAGCACTGAAGCTTTCTTT. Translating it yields CAISETRERVSTEAFF.

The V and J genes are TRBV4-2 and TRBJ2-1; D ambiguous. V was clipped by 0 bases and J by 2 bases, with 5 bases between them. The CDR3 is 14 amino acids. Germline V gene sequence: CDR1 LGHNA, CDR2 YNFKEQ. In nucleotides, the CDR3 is TGTGCCAGCAGCCAAGATACAGCCTACAATGAGCAGTTCTTC. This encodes CASSQDTAYNEQFF.

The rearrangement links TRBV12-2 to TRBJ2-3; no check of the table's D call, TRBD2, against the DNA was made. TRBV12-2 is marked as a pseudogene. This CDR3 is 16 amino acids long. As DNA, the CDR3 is TGTGCAAGTCGCTTAGCTCTAGCGGGGGGGCAGATCACGCAGTATTTT. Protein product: CASRLALAGGQITQYF.

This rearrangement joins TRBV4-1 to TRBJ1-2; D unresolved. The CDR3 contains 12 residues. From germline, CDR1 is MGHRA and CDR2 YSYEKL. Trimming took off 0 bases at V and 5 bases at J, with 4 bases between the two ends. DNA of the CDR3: TGCGCCAGCAGCCAAGAGTCTTATGGCTACACCTTC. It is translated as CASSQESYGYTF.

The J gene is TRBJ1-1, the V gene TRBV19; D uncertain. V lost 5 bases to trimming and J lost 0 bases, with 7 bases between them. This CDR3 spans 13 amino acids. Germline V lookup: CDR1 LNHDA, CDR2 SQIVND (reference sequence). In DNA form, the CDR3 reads TGTGCCAGTAGTGTGAGTTTGAACACTGAAGCTTTCTTT. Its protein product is CASSVSLNTEAFF.

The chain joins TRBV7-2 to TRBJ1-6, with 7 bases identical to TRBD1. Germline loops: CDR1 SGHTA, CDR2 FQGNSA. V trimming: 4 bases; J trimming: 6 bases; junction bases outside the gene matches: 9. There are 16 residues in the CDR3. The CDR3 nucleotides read TGTGCCAGCAGCTCCCTTGGGGGGACAGCTAATTCACCCCTCCACTTT. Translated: CASSSLGGTANSPLHF.

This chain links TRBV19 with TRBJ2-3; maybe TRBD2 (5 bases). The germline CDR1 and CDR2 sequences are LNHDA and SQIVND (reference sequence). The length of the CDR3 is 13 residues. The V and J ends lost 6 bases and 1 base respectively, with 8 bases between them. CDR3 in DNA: TGTGCCAGTAGCCGGGGAGGCACAGATACGCAGTATTTT. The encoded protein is CASSRGGTDTQYF.

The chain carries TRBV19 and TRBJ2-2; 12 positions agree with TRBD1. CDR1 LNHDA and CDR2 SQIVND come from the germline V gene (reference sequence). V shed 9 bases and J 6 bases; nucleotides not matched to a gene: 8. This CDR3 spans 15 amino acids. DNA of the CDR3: TGTGCCAGCATCCCGGGGACAGGGGGCCCCGGGGAGCTGTTTTTT. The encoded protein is CASIPGTGGPGELFF.

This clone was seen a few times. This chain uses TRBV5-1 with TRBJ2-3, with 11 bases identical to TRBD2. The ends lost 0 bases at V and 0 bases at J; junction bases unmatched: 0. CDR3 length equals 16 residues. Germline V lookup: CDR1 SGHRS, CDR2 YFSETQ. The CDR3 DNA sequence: TGCGCCAGCAGCTTGGGACTAGCGGGAAGCACAGATACGCAGTATTTT. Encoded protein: CASSLGLAGSTDTQYF.

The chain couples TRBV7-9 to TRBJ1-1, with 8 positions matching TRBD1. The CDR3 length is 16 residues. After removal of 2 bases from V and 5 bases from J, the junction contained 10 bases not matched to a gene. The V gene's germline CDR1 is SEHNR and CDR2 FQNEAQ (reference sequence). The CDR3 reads CASSLPETGVSTEAFF. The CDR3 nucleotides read TGTGCCAGCAGCTTACCTGAGACAGGGGTATCTACTGAAGCTTTCTTT.

The CDR3 reads CASSPNRDRDLNEKLFF. CDR3 DNA: TGCGCCAGCAGCCCGAACCGGGACAGGGATCTCAATGAAAAACTGTTTTTT. This chain uses TRBV4-1 with TRBJ1-4; 9 positions agree with TRBD1. The V gene's germline CDR1 is MGHRA and CDR2 YSYEKL. This CDR3 region has 17 residues. V lost 4 bases, J lost 5 bases, and 11 bases stayed unmatched.

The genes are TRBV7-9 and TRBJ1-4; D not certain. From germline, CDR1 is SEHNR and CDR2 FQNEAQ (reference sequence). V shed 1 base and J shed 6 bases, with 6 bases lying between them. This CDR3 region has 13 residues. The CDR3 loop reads CASSLDQYEKLFF. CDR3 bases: TGTGCCAGCAGCTTAGACCAGTATGAAAAACTGTTTTTT.

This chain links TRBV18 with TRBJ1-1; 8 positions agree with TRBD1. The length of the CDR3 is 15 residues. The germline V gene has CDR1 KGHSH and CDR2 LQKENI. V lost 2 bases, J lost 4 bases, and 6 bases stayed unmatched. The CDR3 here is CASSPEDRDGTEAFF. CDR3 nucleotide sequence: TGTGCCAGCTCACCAGAGGACAGGGATGGCACTGAAGCTTTCTTT. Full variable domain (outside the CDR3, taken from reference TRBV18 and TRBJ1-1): NAGVMQNPRHLVRRRGQEARLRCSPMKGHSHVYWYRQLPEEGLKFMVYLQKENIIDESGMPKERFSAEFPKEGPSILRIQQVVRGDSAAYFCASSPEDRDGTEAFFGQGTRLTVV.

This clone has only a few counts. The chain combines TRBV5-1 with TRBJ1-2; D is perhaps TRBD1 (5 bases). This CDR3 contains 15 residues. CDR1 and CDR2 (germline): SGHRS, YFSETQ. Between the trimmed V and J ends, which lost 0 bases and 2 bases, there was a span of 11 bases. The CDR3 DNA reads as TGCGCCAGCAGCTTGGAACCGACAGTCAACTATGGCTACACCTTC. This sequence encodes CASSLEPTVNYGYTF.